Following are 12 T cell receptor beta chains from one sample sequenced in a study of OX40 agonist ivuxolimab in advanced cancers. The table came from immunoSEQ multiplex PCR; TCRdb's copy has only in-frame clones and leaves some out. Found here are around 70,000 clones, approximately 87% of them singletons; the top ten hold about 7%. The sample was CD4+ or CD8+ T cells sorted from blood, taken in a trial of the OX40 agonist ivuxolimab. The receptors shown here come from an adult with an advanced solid tumor such as melanoma, head and neck, liver or kidney cancer.

This chain joins TRBV5-1 and TRBJ2-7; the D gene is possibly TRBD2 (5 bases). Deletions cut 0 bases from V and 3 bases from J, with 13 bases between. Germline V lookup: CDR1 SGHRS, CDR2 YFSETQ. The CDR3 has 15 amino acids. CDR3 sequence: CASSLGVPGSYEQYF. The CDR3 DNA is TGCGCCAGCAGCTTGGGAGTACCGGGGAGCTACGAGCAGTACTTC.

DNA for the CDR3: TGTGCCAGCAGCTTAAGTGGGCGGCCCTTCTCTGGAAACACCATATATTTT. Translated, it gives CASSLSGRPFSGNTIYF. The chain links TRBV7-3 to TRBJ1-3, with no clear D. Germline lookup yields CDR1 SGHTA and CDR2 FQGTGA. The CDR3 runs 17 residues. The V end lost 1 base, the J end lost 0 bases, and 13 bases lay between the germline ends.

This clone appeared a few times. The gene calls are TRBV5-1 and TRBJ1-6, with D possibly being TRBD1 (6 bases). V was cut by 3 bases and J by 10 bases, with 14 bases left in between. Germline V gives CDR1 SGHRS, CDR2 YFSETQ. This CDR3 is 14 amino acids long. In DNA form, the CDR3 reads TGCGCCAGCAGCTCCCGGGACATAAAGTCACCCCTCCACTTT. Its protein is CASSSRDIKSPLHF.

The chain carries TRBV11-2 and TRBJ1-1, with 7 bases aligning to TRBD1. Germline values: CDR1 SGHAT, CDR2 FQNNGV. The CDR3 spans 14 residues. With V trimmed by 1 base and J by 7 bases, 6 bases remained unmatched. The CDR3 loop reads CASSLVGQLREAFF. The CDR3 DNA sequence: TGTGCCAGCAGCTTAGTGGGACAGCTGCGTGAAGCTTTCTTT.

V gene TRBV28 combines with J gene TRBJ2-1; D is ambiguous. Germline V gene lookup returns CDR1 MDHEN and CDR2 SYDVKM. The CDR3 contains 12 residues. The V end was cut by 6 bases, the J end by 5 bases, with 8 bases between. The CDR3 spells CASSRLHNEQFF. CDR3 nucleotide sequence: TGTGCCAGCAGCCGACTTCACAATGAGCAGTTCTTC.

The V and J genes are TRBV18 and TRBJ2-6; D tentatively reads TRBD1 or TRBD2 (5 bases each). The CDR3 sequence is 17 residues long. V was clipped by 4 bases and J by 2 bases, with 15 bases between them. Per the germline V gene, CDR1 is KGHSH and CDR2 is LQKENI. CDR3 region: CASSRGLGAAGANVLTF. CDR3 nucleotides: TGTGCCAGCTCACGGGGCCTCGGGGCGGCTGGGGCCAACGTCCTGACTTTC.

The V and J genes are TRBV19 and TRBJ1-3, with unresolved D. V was clipped by 3 bases and J by 0 bases, with 12 bases between them. There are 16 residues in the CDR3. Germline loops: CDR1 LNHDA, CDR2 SQIVND (reference sequence). The CDR3 here is CASSILGLNSGNTIYF. Written as DNA, the CDR3 is TGTGCCAGTAGTATTCTAGGCCTAAACTCTGGAAACACCATATATTTT.

V usage is TRBV6-4 and J usage is TRBJ1-5; a weak D match, TRBD1 (6 bases). This CDR3 region has 17 residues. From germline, CDR1 is MRHNA and CDR2 SNTAGT. Trimming took 1 base from V and 1 from J, leaving 14 bases between them. The CDR3 protein is CASSDYKDRQSNQPQHF. CDR3 in DNA: TGTGCCAGCAGTGACTATAAAGACAGGCAGAGCAATCAGCCCCAGCATTTT.

The chain carries TRBV7-3 and TRBJ2-1; no definite D call. The CDR3 has 14 residues. Germline V gives CDR1 SGHTA, CDR2 FQGTGA. The V end was cut by 1 base, the J end by 3 bases, with 7 bases between. This CDR3 reads CASSLSGYYNEQFF. The CDR3 DNA is TGTGCCAGCAGCTTAAGCGGTTACTACAATGAGCAGTTCTTC.

This clone was detected once. The chain combines TRBV9 with TRBJ1-3; D unclear. Germline loops: CDR1 SGDLS, CDR2 YYNGEE. The V and J ends lost 0 bases and 4 bases respectively, with 8 bases between them. The CDR3 length is 14 residues. The CDR3 sequence is CASSVGSGGNTIYF. The CDR3, as DNA: TGTGCCAGCAGCGTAGGGTCCGGGGGAAACACCATATATTTT.

V gene TRBV5-1 combines with J gene TRBJ2-5, with a tentative D call TRBD1 (6 bases). This CDR3 spans 14 amino acids. V was trimmed by 3 bases and J by 3 bases, leaving 12 bases between them. Germline V gene data show CDR1 as SGHRS and CDR2 as YFSETQ. CDR3 residues: CASSWLTGEETQYF. DNA for the CDR3: TGCGCCAGCAGCTGGCTGACAGGCGAAGAGACCCAGTACTTC.

V gene TRBV14 combines with J gene TRBJ2-7, with D tentatively TRBD1 (5 bases). V lost 3 bases and J 6 bases, leaving 18 bases between the germline ends. CDR3 length: 15 amino acids. Germline CDR1 SGHDN, CDR2 FVKESK. CDR3 sequence reads: CASSHRWQGRGEQYF. The CDR3, as DNA: TGTGCCAGCAGCCACCGTTGGCAGGGAAGAGGCGAGCAGTACTTC.